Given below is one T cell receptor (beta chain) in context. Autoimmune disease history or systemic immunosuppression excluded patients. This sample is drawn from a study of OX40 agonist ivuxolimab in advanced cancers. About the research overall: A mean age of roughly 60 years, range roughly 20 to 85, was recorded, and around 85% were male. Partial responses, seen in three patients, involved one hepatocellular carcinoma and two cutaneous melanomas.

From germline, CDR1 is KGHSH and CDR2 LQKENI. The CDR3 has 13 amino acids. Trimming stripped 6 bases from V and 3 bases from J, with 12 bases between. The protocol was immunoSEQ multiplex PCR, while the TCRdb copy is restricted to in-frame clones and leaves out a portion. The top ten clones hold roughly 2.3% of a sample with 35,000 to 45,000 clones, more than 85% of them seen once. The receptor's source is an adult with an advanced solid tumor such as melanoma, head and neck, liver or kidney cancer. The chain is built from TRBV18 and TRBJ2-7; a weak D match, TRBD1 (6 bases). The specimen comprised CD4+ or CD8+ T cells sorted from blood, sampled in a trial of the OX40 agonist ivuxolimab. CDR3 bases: TGTGCCAGCTCCTCGGACAGTTACTACGAGCAGTACTTC. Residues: CASSSDSYYEQYF.